This TCR beta chain was documented in a study of shared clonotypes between healthy human individuals. Losses at the gene ends were 4 bases for V and 3 bases for J; bases not matched to a gene: 8. The CDR3 has 15 residues. Per germline, CDR1 SGHRS and CDR2 YFSETQ. Findings and limits, study-wide: Despite large depth, rarefaction showed incomplete sorted-subset sequencing. The study found roughly 5.3% of naive CD4 clonotypes shared across several donors.

A note on this clone: Its target is unknown.

Measured with immunoSEQ multiplex PCR; TCRdb has only the in-frame clones, and not every one. In the table there are 550,000 to 700,000 clones, 73% of which are singletons. V and J are TRBV5-1 and TRBJ2-7; 9 bases fit TRBD2. Sample: memory CD4+ T cells sorted from blood. Noted subset: CD45RA-negative fraction. The source of this sequence is a woman in her twenties or thirties in good health. The CDR3 spells CASSPLAGAHYEQYF. The CDR3 bases are TGCGCCAGCAGCCCATTAGCGGGAGCGCACTACGAGCAGTACTTC.